This record concerns one TCR beta chain sequence. What it binds is unknown. The PCR contained 60 Vbeta and 13 Jbeta primers. Profiled with immunoSEQ multiplex PCR; TCRdb holds only in-frame clones, not every one. The sample records about 170,000 clones, around 77% being singletons. From germline, CDR1 is SQVTM and CDR2 ANQGSEA. This CDR3 is built from 13 residues. V was clipped by 8 bases and J by 4 bases, with 17 bases between them. This specimen comes from a study of cytomegalovirus exposure and HLA in healthy donors. Study results and limitations: Exclusion as indistinguishable affected some V segments, including TRBV6-2 and TRBV6-3. Several of the most significant clusters appeared, in a later analysis, to be linked to common viral pathogens. Later on, a genetic analysis was performed. It linked a missense variant in DCLRE1C with V- and J-gene trimming of TCR beta. An analysis that came later showed most CMV-associated TCR beta chains appearing HLA-restricted.

The sequencing sample was made of PBMCs. This clonotype was sampled from a female donor in good health and CMV-seronegative. The chain couples TRBV29-1 to TRBJ1-1, with D possibly being TRBD1 (5 bases). The CDR3 DNA sequence: TGCAGCCCCGAAAGGGGAAAGGGCACTGAAGCTTTCTTT. Protein: CSPERGKGTEAFF.